This T cell receptor (beta chain) was captured in a study of cytomegalovirus exposure and HLA in healthy donors. PCR was performed using 60 Vbeta and 13 Jbeta primers. Some clones are missing from TCRdb's copy, which holds only in-frame ones; the method was immunoSEQ multiplex PCR. In all, the sample yields about 60,000 clones. Between the trimmed V and J ends, which lost 1 base and 4 bases, there was a span of 11 bases. Germline V gene data show CDR1 as MGHDK and CDR2 as SYGVNS. The CDR3 extends over 14 amino acids. This TCR was sampled from a boy aged 10-17 years in good health and CMV-seronegative. Sequenced input: PBMCs. The V and J genes are TRBV25-1 and TRBJ2-7; D ambiguous. The CDR3 bases are TGTGCCAGCAGTGAATCAGGCAGCCTTTACGAGCAGTACTTC. It specifies CASSESGSLYEQYF.